This T cell receptor (beta chain) was sequenced during a study of T cell responses to AZD1222 COVID-19 vaccine. As for the study in general: Pooled in the analysis were second doses at about 4 or about 12 weeks.

Details on this clone: The antigen remains undetermined.

Study-wide results and caveats: Spike was spanned by vaccine-associated CD4 TCRs, which were dominant at 160-218 and 743-854. Seropositivity was recorded at baseline in only five to seven AZD1222 recipients. Clonal diversity was possibly underestimated, and white British individuals and females predominated among donors.

Repertoires were generated with immunoSEQ multiplex PCR, while TCRdb's copy carries only in-frame clones and drops some. The table has approximately 110,000 clones, around 87% seen once. The material was peripheral blood, obtained on day 0 of AZD1222 vaccination. The origin of this receptor is an adult in good health.

The CDR3 coding sequence is TGTGCCAGCAGCCCCGGGACAGGACAAATCACAGATACGCAGTATTTT. Residues: CASSPGTGQITDTQYF. The V and J genes are TRBV27 and TRBJ2-3; 8 positions match TRBD1. V trimming: 6 bases; J trimming: 2 bases; junction bases outside the gene matches: 10. CDR1 is MNHEY, CDR2 SMNVEV, per germline (reference sequence). The length of the CDR3 is 16 residues.